This is a list of T cell receptor beta chains from one sample in a study of cytomegalovirus exposure and HLA in healthy donors. Produced via immunoSEQ multiplex PCR; TCRdb's table is partial and in-frame only. This table holds some 110,000 clones. The sample comprised PBMCs. The receptors were gathered from a man aged 25-40 years in good health and CMV-seronegative. Each CDR3 is given with its conserved first and last residue. Each record gives: D gene, V gene, J gene, CDR3 protein, CDR3 DNA. D genes are given only for firm matches.

D: TRBD1
V: TRBV4-1
J: TRBJ1-5
CDR3: CASSHDGNRGINQPQHF
DNA: TGCGCCAGCAGCCACGATGGAAACAGGGGAATCAATCAGCCCCAGCATTTT

D: -
V: TRBV5-1
J: TRBJ1-3
CDR3: CASSPRGERANTIYF
DNA: TGCGCCAGCAGCCCCCGGGGAGAGCGGGCAAACACCATATATTTT

D: TRBD1
V: TRBV6-1
J: TRBJ1-2
CDR3: CASSEVFDRGIDGYTF
DNA: TGTGCCAGCAGTGAAGTATTTGACAGGGGGATCGATGGCTACACCTTC

D: TRBD2
V: TRBV4-1
J: TRBJ2-1
CDR3: CASSQGGLAAYNEQFF
DNA: TGCGCCAGCAGCCAAGGCGGGCTAGCGGCTTACAATGAGCAGTTCTTC

D: -
V: TRBV30
J: TRBJ1-1
CDR3: CAWIPGHTLSFEGNTEAFF
DNA: TGTGCCTGGATCCCGGGACATACCTTATCCTTCGAGGGTAACACTGAAGCTTTCTTT

D: TRBD1
V: TRBV2
J: TRBJ1-5
CDR3: CASRVGQYSNQPQHF
DNA: TGTGCCAGCAGGGTGGGACAGTATAGCAATCAGCCCCAGCATTTT

D: -
V: TRBV7-2
J: TRBJ2-5
CDR3: CASSLADGVWETQYF
DNA: TGTGCCAGCAGCTTAGCCGACGGGGTGTGGGAGACCCAGTACTTC

D: -
V: TRBV27
J: TRBJ2-7
CDR3: CASSEGRYYEQYF
DNA: TGTGCCAGCAGTGAGGGCCGATACTACGAGCAGTACTTC

D: -
V: TRBV6-5
J: TRBJ2-1
CDR3: CASSFSGDYNEQFF
DNA: TGTGCCAGCAGTTTCTCAGGAGACTACAATGAGCAGTTCTTC

D: TRBD2
V: TRBV12-5
J: TRBJ2-1
CDR3: CASAGGRYNEQFF
DNA: TGTGCTAGTGCGGGAGGACGCTACAATGAGCAGTTCTTC

D: -
V: TRBV14
J: TRBJ1-3
CDR3: CASSHPMRVDTIYF
DNA: TGTGCCAGCAGCCATCCAATGAGGGTCGACACCATATATTTT

D: -
V: TRBV7-2
J: TRBJ2-1
CDR3: CASSLGRASYNEQFF
DNA: TGTGCCAGCAGCTTAGGGAGGGCTTCCTACAATGAGCAGTTCTTC

D: TRBD1
V: TRBV7-9
J: TRBJ2-7
CDR3: CASSSDRDRDDEQYF
DNA: TGTGCCAGCAGCTCCGACCGGGACAGGGACGACGAGCAGTACTTC

D: -
V: TRBV15
J: TRBJ1-5
CDR3: CATSRDRGSNQPQHF
DNA: TGTGCCACCAGCAGAGATCGGGGTAGCAATCAGCCCCAGCATTTT

D: TRBD1
V: TRBV20-1
J: TRBJ1-2
CDR3: CSAYRGYGYTF
DNA: TGCAGTGCGTACAGGGGGTATGGCTACACCTTC

D: TRBD2
V: TRBV5-1
J: TRBJ2-7
CDR3: CASSLTINLAGGSYEQYF
DNA: TGCGCCAGCAGCTTGACCATCAACCTAGCGGGGGGTTCCTACGAGCAGTACTTC

D: -
V: TRBV28
J: TRBJ1-1
CDR3: CASSSGFVTEAFF
DNA: TGTGCCAGCAGTTCAGGGTTTGTCACTGAAGCTTTCTTT

D: TRBD2
V: TRBV28
J: TRBJ2-1
CDR3: CASSGSGASYNEQFF
DNA: TGTGCCAGCAGTGGTAGCGGGGCCTCCTACAATGAGCAGTTCTTC

D: TRBD2
V: TRBV5-5
J: TRBJ2-7
CDR3: CASSLGPSGSVTEYEQYF
DNA: TGTGCCAGCAGCTTGGGGCCTAGCGGAAGCGTTACCGAATACGAGCAGTACTTC

D: TRBD1
V: TRBV28
J: TRBJ1-2
CDR3: CASSLGTGGIYGYTF
DNA: TGTGCCAGCAGTCTCGGGACAGGAGGGATCTATGGCTACACCTTC

D: -
V: TRBV10-3
J: TRBJ1-1
CDR3: CAISVDGNMNTEAFF
DNA: TGTGCCATCAGTGTCGACGGGAACATGAACACTGAAGCTTTCTTT

D: -
V: TRBV5-6
J: TRBJ2-2
CDR3: CASSLGADTGELFF
DNA: TGTGCCAGCAGCTTGGGGGCAGACACCGGGGAGCTGTTTTTT

D: TRBD2
V: TRBV27
J: TRBJ2-7
CDR3: CASSLTSAHYEQYF
DNA: TGTGCCAGCTCCCTGACTAGCGCTCACTACGAGCAGTACTTC

D: -
V: TRBV5-6
J: TRBJ2-5
CDR3: CASSLAGKKTQYF
DNA: TGTGCCAGCAGCTTGGCCGGGAAGAAGACCCAGTACTTC

D: TRBD1
V: TRBV5-1
J: TRBJ2-7
CDR3: CASSSTPGQGYEQYF
DNA: TGCGCCAGCAGCTCGACTCCGGGACAGGGGTACGAGCAGTACTTC

D: -
V: TRBV11-2
J: TRBJ1-6
CDR3: CASSSGGSPLHF
DNA: TGTGCCAGCAGCTCCGGGGGGTCACCCCTCCACTTT

D: TRBD2
V: TRBV11-2
J: TRBJ2-2
CDR3: CASSPRTSGNTGELFF
DNA: TGTGCCAGCAGCCCGAGGACTAGCGGGAACACCGGGGAGCTGTTTTTT

D: -
V: TRBV15
J: TRBJ1-4
CDR3: CATSSSTGINEKLFF
DNA: TGTGCCACCAGCAGTTCCACAGGGATTAATGAAAAACTGTTTTTT

D: TRBD2
V: TRBV6-1
J: TRBJ2-7
CDR3: CASSVTSGLYEQYF
DNA: TGTGCCAGCAGCGTGACTAGCGGCCTTTATGAGCAGTACTTC

D: -
V: TRBV5-1
J: TRBJ1-3
CDR3: CASSLDPGGNTIYF
DNA: TGCGCCAGCAGCTTGGATCCAGGGGGAAACACCATATATTTT

D: TRBD2
V: TRBV5-1
J: TRBJ2-1
CDR3: CASSSAVAGEGPNEQFF
DNA: TGCGCCAGCAGCTCGGCCGTAGCGGGAGAAGGCCCCAATGAGCAGTTCTTC

D: TRBD2
V: TRBV18
J: TRBJ2-1
CDR3: CASSPVAGEQFF
DNA: TGTGCCAGCTCACCAGTAGCGGGAGAGCAGTTCTTC

D: TRBD1
V: TRBV28
J: TRBJ1-2
CDR3: CASRRGQNYGYTF
DNA: TGTGCCAGCAGACGGGGACAGAACTATGGCTACACCTTC

D: TRBD1
V: TRBV11-2
J: TRBJ1-4
CDR3: CASSGPGTGIEKLFF
DNA: TGTGCCAGCAGCGGACCCGGGACAGGGATAGAAAAACTGTTTTTT

D: -
V: TRBV7-8
J: TRBJ2-7
CDR3: CASSSSGTYYEQYF
DNA: TGTGCCAGCAGCTCCTCCGGGACTTACTACGAGCAGTACTTC

D: -
V: TRBV5-1
J: TRBJ2-5
CDR3: CASSLARHTRGETQYF
DNA: TGCGCCAGCAGCTTGGCCAGGCATACAAGAGGGGAGACCCAGTACTTC

D: -
V: TRBV19
J: TRBJ1-2
CDR3: CASTQTGFYGYTF
DNA: TGTGCCAGTACCCAGACAGGCTTCTATGGCTACACCTTC

D: TRBD2
V: TRBV5-4
J: TRBJ2-1
CDR3: CASSPRGSGDYNEQFF
DNA: TGTGCCAGCAGCCCCCGGGGTAGCGGGGATTACAATGAGCAGTTCTTC

D: TRBD1
V: TRBV5-4
J: TRBJ1-6
CDR3: CASSDGQGANSPLHF
DNA: TGTGCCAGCAGCGACGGACAGGGGGCGAATTCACCCCTCCACTTT

D: -
V: TRBV7-9
J: TRBJ2-5
CDR3: CASSPLSGNKQETQYF
DNA: TGTGCCAGCAGTCCCCTCTCGGGGAATAAGCAAGAGACCCAGTACTTC

D: TRBD2
V: TRBV27
J: TRBJ2-7
CDR3: CASSWVGSGNYEQYF
DNA: TGTGCCAGCAGTTGGGTCGGCAGCGGGAACTACGAGCAGTACTTC

D: TRBD1
V: TRBV28
J: TRBJ2-7
CDR3: CASSLSGDGTGGTYEQYF
DNA: TGTGCCAGCAGTTTATCGGGAGACGGGACAGGGGGAACCTACGAGCAGTACTTC

D: TRBD2
V: TRBV10-2
J: TRBJ2-3
CDR3: CASSLGLAGGKDTQYF
DNA: TGCGCCAGCAGCCTCGGACTAGCGGGAGGAAAAGATACGCAGTATTTT

D: TRBD2
V: TRBV7-2
J: TRBJ2-1
CDR3: CASSRTSGTDNEQFF
DNA: TGTGCCAGCAGCCGGACTAGCGGGACCGACAATGAGCAGTTCTTC

D: TRBD2
V: TRBV28
J: TRBJ2-7
CDR3: CASSLFQGPGTGGHEQYF
DNA: TGTGCCAGCAGTTTATTTCAGGGCCCCGGAACGGGAGGCCACGAGCAGTACTTC

D: TRBD2
V: TRBV2
J: TRBJ2-7
CDR3: CASSPSGRGFYEQYF
DNA: TGTGCCAGCAGCCCAAGCGGGAGGGGTTTCTACGAGCAGTACTTC

D: -
V: TRBV6-6
J: TRBJ2-2
CDR3: CASSYARNTGELFF
DNA: TGTGCCAGCAGTTACGCCAGGAACACCGGGGAGCTGTTTTTT

D: -
V: TRBV6-6
J: TRBJ2-2
CDR3: CASKRNAGELFF
DNA: TGTGCCAGCAAGAGAAACGCCGGGGAGCTGTTTTTT

D: TRBD2
V: TRBV7-8
J: TRBJ2-7
CDR3: CASRQTSGPSYEQYF
DNA: TGTGCCAGCAGGCAAACTAGCGGGCCGTCCTACGAGCAGTACTTC

D: -
V: TRBV7-2
J: TRBJ2-1
CDR3: CASSFERSRSSEQFF
DNA: TGTGCCAGCAGCTTTGAGCGGAGCCGTTCGTCTGAGCAGTTCTTC

D: TRBD2
V: TRBV11-2
J: TRBJ2-1
CDR3: CASSGGVAGASRNEQFF
DNA: TGTGCCAGCAGCGGCGGGGTAGCGGGAGCGAGTCGGAATGAGCAGTTCTTC

D: TRBD1
V: TRBV5-4
J: TRBJ2-3
CDR3: CASSSGQASDTQYF
DNA: TGTGCCAGCAGCAGCGGACAGGCCTCGGATACGCAGTATTTT

D: -
V: TRBV25-1
J: TRBJ1-5
CDR3: CASSEIGGLGNQPQHF
DNA: TGTGCCAGCAGTGAAATCGGGGGGCTGGGGAATCAGCCCCAGCATTTT

D: TRBD2
V: TRBV7-2
J: TRBJ2-7
CDR3: CASSLRLAGAYEQYF
DNA: TGTGCCAGCAGCTTAAGACTAGCGGGGGCATACGAGCAGTACTTC

D: TRBD1
V: TRBV7-9
J: TRBJ1-5
CDR3: CASSSQPGQGDQPQHF
DNA: TGTGCCAGCAGCTCTCAACCGGGACAGGGGGACCAGCCCCAGCATTTT

D: TRBD2
V: TRBV5-6
J: TRBJ2-1
CDR3: CASSFLAGYNNEQFF
DNA: TGTGCCAGCAGCTTCCTAGCGGGATATAACAATGAGCAGTTCTTC

D: -
V: TRBV4-3
J: TRBJ1-6
CDR3: CASSQSTGPTSPLHF
DNA: TGCGCCAGCAGCCAGTCTACAGGGCCTACTTCACCCCTCCACTTT

D: -
V: TRBV27
J: TRBJ2-7
CDR3: CASSLQLDSSYEQYF
DNA: TGTGCCAGCAGTTTACAGTTAGACAGCTCCTACGAGCAGTACTTC

D: TRBD1
V: TRBV10-3
J: TRBJ2-7
CDR3: CAIRGTGIPYEQYF
DNA: TGTGCCATCAGAGGGACAGGTATTCCCTACGAGCAGTACTTC

D: TRBD2
V: TRBV2
J: TRBJ2-7
CDR3: CASSEGGSDEQYF
DNA: TGTGCCAGCAGTGAGGGGGGGAGTGACGAGCAGTACTTC